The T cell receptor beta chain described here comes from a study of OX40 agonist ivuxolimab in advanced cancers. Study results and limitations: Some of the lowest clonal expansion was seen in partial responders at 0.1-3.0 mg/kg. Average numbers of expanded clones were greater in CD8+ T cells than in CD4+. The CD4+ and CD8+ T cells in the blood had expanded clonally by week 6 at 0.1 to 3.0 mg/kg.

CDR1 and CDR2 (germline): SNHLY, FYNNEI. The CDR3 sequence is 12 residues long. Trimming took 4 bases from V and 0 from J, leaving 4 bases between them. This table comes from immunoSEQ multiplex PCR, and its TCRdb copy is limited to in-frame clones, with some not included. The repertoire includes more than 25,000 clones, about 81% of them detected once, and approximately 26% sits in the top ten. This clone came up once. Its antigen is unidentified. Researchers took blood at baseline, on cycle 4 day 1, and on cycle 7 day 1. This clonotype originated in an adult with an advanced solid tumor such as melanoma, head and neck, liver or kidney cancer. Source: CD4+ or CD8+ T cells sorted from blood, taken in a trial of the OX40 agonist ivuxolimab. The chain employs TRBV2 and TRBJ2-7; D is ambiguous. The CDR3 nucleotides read TGTGCCAGCAGTGGATACTCCTACGAGCAGTACTTC. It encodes CASSGYSYEQYF.